A single T cell receptor (beta chain) is shown here with its context. The sample belongs to a study of blood T cell repertoires in COVID-19. Study-level information: The analysed material was cDNA or gDNA that came from T cells, B-cell-depleted T cells, or PBMCs.

Authors' methods: Amplifying reference gene primers gave estimates of nucleated cell counts. Sequencing was performed with immunoSEQ multiplex PCR; in TCRdb, only in-frame clones are kept and a portion is missing. The DNA gave D and trimming, while V, J and clone size come from that table. The data contain 200,000 to 250,000 clones, approximately 82% of them seen just once; the ten biggest clones take up approximately 15%. CDR3 length equals 16 residues. V gave up 1 base and J gave up 0 bases; unmatched junction bases: 5. The germline gives CDR1 PRHDT, CDR2 FYEKMQ (reference sequence). Each recovered donor of Cohort 3 presented with two negative PCRs, clearance, or symptom resolution.

V is TRBV13 and J is TRBJ2-7, with 8 bases matching TRBD2. This sequence originates from a man between 35 and 55 years old who had recovered from COVID-19. The sample taken for sequencing was PBMCs or T cells enriched from blood (not recorded which). CDR3 nucleotide sequence: TGTGCCAGCAGCTTAGCGGGAGGGCTAGGCTCCTACGAGCAGTACTTC. It is translated as CASSLAGGLGSYEQYF.